Only one count was recorded for the clone carrying this T cell receptor beta chain. What it binds is unknown. At one boundary the junction diverges from the germline segment, which might be a read error. CDR3 size: 12 residues. CDR1 and CDR2 from the germline V gene are LGHNA and YNFKEQ. The library targeted TCRbeta and was prepared with unique molecular identifiers. TCRdb ran MiXCR on the PCR reads and lists one entry per CDR3 protein. The sample includes about 7,700 distinct CDR3 sequences, roughly 12% of them seen just once. This entry comes from a study of T-cell reconstitution after alpha-beta-depleted transplantation in children. Overall study findings and caveats: Certain patients had high TCRbeta diversity at day 60, and it came from recipient T cells and thymic progenitors that survived.

The sequences come from PBMCs, mostly from graft donor cells, collected 60 days after TCRalphabeta/CD19-depleted stem cell transplant. The TCR was taken from a patient between 2 and 9 years old who had a stem cell transplant for inherited bone marrow failure, so the T cells may come from the graft donor. This rearrangement joins TRBV4-2 to TRBJ1-2, with a tentative D call TRBD1 (6 bases). CDR3 coding DNA: TGTGCCAGGAGCCCCAGGGGCCTTGGCTACACCTTC. Encoded protein: CARSPRGLGYTF.